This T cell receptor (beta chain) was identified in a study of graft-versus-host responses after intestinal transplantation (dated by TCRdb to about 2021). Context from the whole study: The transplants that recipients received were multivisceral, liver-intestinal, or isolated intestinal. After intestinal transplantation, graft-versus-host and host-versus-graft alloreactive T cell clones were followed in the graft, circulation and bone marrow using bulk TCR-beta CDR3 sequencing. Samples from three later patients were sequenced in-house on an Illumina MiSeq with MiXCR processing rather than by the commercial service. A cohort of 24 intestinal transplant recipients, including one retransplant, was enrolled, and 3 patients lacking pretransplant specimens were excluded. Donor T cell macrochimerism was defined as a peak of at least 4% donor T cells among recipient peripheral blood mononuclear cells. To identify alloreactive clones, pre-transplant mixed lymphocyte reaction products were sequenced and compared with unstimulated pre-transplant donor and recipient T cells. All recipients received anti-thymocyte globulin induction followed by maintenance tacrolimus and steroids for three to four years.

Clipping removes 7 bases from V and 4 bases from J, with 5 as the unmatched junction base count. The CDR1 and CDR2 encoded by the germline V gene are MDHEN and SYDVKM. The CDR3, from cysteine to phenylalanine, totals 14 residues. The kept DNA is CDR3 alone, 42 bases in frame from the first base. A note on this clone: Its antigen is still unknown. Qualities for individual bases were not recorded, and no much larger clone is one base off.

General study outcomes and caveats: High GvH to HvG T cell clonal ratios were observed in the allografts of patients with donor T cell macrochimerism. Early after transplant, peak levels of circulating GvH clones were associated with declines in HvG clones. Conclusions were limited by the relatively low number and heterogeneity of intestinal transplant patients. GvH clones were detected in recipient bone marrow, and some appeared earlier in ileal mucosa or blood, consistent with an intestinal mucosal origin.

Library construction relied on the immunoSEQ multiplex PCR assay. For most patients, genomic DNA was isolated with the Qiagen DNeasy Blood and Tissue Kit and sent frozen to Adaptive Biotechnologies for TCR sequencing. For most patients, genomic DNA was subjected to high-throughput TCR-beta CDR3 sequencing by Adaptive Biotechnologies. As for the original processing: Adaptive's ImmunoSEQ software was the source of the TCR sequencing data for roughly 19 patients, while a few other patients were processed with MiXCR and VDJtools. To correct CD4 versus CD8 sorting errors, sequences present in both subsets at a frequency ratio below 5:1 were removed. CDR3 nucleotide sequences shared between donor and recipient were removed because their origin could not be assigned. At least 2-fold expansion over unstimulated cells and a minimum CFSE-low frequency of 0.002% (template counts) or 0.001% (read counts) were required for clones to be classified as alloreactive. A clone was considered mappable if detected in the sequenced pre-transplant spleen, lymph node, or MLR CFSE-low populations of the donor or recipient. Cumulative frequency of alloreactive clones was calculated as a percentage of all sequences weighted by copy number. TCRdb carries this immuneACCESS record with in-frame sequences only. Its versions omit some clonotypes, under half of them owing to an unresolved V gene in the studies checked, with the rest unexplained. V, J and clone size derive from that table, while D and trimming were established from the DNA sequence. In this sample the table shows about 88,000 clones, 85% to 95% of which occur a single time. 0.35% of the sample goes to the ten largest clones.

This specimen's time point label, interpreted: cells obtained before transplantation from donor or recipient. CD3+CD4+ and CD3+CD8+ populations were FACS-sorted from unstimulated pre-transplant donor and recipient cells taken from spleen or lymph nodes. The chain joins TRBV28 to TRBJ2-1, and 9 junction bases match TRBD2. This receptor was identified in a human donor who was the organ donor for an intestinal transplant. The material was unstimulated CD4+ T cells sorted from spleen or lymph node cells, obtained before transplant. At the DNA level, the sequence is TGTGCCAGCAAGGGCGGGGGGGGTTACAATGAGCAGTTCTTC. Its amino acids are CASKGGGGYNEQFF. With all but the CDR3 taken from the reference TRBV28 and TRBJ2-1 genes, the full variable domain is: DVKVTQSSRYLVKRTGEKVFLECVQDMDHENMFWYRQDPGLGLRLIYFSYDVKMKEKGDIPEGYSVSREKKERFSLILESASTNQTSMYLCASKGGGGYNEQFFGPGTRLTVL.